Described below is a single T cell receptor (beta chain) sequence and its context. This sample stems from a study of T cell responses to AZD1222 COVID-19 vaccine. Using immunoSEQ multiplex PCR, the repertoire was profiled, and TCRdb retains in-frame clones only, with some absent. This sample has approximately 140,000 clones, with around nine tenths found just once. The CDR3 totals 13 residues. Trimming left V 3 bases short and J 3 bases short, with 8 bases between. Per the germline V gene, CDR1 is LNHDA and CDR2 is SQIVND (reference sequence). The sample was peripheral blood, taken 28 days after the second AZD1222 dose. This TCR was sampled from an adult who received the AZD1222 COVID-19 vaccine. The rearrangement joins TRBV19 to TRBJ1-1, with D perhaps TRBD1 (5 bases). The CDR3 nucleotides read TGTGCCAGTAGTATGGGGACTCACACTGAAGCTTTCTTT. The encoded protein is CASSMGTHTEAFF.